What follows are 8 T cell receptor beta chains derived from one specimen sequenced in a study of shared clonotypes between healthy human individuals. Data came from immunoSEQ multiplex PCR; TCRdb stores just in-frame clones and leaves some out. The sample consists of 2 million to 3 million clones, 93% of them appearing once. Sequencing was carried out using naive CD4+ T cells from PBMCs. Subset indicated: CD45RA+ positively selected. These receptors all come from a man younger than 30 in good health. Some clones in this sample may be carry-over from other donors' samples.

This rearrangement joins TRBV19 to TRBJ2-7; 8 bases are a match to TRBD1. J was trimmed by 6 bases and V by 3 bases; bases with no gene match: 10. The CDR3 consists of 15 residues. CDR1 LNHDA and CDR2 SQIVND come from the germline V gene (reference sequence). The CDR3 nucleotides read TGTGCCAGTAGTATCGCAGGGGGCTCCGGTCTCGAGCAGTACTTC. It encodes CASSIAGGSGLEQYF.

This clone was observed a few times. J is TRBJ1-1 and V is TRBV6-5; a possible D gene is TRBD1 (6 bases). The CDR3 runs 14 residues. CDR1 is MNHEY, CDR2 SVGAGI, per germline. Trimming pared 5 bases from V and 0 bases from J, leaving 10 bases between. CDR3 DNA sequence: TGTGCCAGCAGTGGACAGCAACTGAACACTGAAGCTTTCTTT. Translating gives CASSGQQLNTEAFF.

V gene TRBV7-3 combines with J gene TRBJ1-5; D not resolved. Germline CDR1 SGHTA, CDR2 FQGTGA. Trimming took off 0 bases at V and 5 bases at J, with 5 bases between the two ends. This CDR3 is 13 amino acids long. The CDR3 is CASSLTWDQPQHF. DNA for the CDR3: TGTGCCAGCAGCTTAACGTGGGATCAGCCCCAGCATTTT. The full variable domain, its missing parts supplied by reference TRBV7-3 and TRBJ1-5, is GAGVSQTPSNKVTEKGKYVELRCDPISGHTALYWYRQSLGQGPEFLIYFQGTGAADDSGLPNDRFFAVRPEGSVSTLKIQRTERGDSAVYLCASSLTWDQPQHFGDGTRLSIL.

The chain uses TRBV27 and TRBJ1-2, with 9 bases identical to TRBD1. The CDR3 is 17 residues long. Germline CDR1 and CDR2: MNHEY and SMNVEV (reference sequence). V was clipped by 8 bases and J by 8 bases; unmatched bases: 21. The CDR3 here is CASEPLPYRDRAGGYTF. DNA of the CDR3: TGTGCCAGCGAGCCGCTCCCCTACCGGGACAGGGCGGGGGGCTACACCTTC.

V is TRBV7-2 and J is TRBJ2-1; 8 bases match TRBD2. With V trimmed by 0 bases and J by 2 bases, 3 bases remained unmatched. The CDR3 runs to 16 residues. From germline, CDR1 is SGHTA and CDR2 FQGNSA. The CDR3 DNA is TGTGCCAGCAGCTTAGCAGCGGGAGTTCCCTACAATGAGCAGTTCTTC. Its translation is CASSLAAGVPYNEQFF.

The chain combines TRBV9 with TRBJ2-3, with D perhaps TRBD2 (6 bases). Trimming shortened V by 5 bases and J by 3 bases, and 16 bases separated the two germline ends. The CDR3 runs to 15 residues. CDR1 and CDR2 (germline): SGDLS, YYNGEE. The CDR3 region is CASRLGGIETDTQYF. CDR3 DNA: TGTGCCAGCAGGCTCGGCGGGATAGAGACAGATACGCAGTATTTT.

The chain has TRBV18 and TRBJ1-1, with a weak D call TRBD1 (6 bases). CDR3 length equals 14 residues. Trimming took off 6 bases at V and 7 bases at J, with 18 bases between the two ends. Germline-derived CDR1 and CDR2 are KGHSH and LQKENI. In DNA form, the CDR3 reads TGTGCCAGCTCTCCCAGGAGGGGGGAAGGTGAAGCTTTCTTT. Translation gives CASSPRRGEGEAFF.

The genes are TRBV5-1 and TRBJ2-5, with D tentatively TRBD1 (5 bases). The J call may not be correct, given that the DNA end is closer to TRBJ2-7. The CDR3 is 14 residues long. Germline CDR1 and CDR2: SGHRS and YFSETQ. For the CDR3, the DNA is TGCGCCAGCAGTAAAGGACAAACCTCCTACGAGCAGTACTTC. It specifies CASSKGQTSYEQYF.